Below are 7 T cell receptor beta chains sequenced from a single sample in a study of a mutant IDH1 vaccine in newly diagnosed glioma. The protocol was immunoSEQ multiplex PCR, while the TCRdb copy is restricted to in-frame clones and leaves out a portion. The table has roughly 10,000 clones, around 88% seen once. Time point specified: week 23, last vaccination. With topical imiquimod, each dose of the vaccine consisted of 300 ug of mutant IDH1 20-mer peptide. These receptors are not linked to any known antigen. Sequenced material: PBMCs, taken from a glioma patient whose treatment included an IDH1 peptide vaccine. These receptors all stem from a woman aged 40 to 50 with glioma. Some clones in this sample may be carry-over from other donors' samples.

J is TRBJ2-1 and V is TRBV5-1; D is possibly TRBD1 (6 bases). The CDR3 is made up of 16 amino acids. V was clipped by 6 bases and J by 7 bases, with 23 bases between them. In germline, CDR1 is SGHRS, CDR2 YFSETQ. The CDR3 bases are TGCGCCAGCAACCCGGGACAACCGCTAGGTAGTAATGAGCAGTTCTTC. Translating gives CASNPGQPLGSNEQFF.

The DNA for the CDR3 is TGTGCCATCAGCAGACTAGCGGGAGCGGGGGAAGATACGCAGTATTTT. Its translation: CAISRLAGAGEDTQYF. The V and J genes are TRBV10-3 and TRBJ2-3, with 12 bases matching TRBD2. Losses at the gene ends were 6 bases for V and 5 bases for J; bases not matched to a gene: 9. CDR1 and CDR2 from the germline V gene are ENHRY and SYGVKD. The CDR3 consists of 16 residues.

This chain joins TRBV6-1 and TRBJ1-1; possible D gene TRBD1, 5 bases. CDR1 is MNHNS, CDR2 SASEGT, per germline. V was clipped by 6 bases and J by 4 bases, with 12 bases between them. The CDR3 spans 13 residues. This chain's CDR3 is CASRLSQGTEAFF. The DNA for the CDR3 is TGTGCCAGCAGGCTCTCCCAGGGCACTGAAGCTTTCTTT.

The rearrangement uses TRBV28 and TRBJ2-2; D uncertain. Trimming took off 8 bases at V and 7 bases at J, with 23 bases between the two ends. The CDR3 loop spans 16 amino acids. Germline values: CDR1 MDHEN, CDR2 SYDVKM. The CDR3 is CASGSITVGFSGELFF. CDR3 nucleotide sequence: TGTGCCAGCGGATCAATAACGGTGGGGTTTAGCGGGGAGCTGTTTTTT.

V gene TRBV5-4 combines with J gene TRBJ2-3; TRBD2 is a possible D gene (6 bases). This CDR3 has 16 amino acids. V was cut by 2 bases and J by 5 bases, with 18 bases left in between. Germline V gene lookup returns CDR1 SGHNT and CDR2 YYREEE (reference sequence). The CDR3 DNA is TGTGCCAGCAGCTTCCACTGGAGGGGTGGCGGAGATACGCAGTATTTT. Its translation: CASSFHWRGGGDTQYF. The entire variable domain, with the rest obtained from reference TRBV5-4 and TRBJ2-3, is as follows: ETGVTQSPTHLIKTRGQQVTLRCSSQSGHNTVSWYQQALGQGPQFIFQYYREEENGRGNFPPRFSGLQFPNYSSELNVNALELDDSALYLCASSFHWRGGGDTQYFGPGTRLTVL.

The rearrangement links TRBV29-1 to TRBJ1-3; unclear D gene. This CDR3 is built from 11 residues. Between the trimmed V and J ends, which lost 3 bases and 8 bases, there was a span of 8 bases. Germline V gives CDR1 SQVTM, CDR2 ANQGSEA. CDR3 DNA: TGCAGCGTTGACCTGAGAGACACCATATATTTT. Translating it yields CSVDLRDTIYF.

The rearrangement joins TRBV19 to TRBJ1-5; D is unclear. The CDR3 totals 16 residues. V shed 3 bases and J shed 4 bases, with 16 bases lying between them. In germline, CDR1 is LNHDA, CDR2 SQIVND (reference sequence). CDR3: CASSMLPGSSNQPQHF. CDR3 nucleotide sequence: TGTGCCAGTAGTATGCTGCCGGGCAGCTCGAATCAGCCCCAGCATTTT.